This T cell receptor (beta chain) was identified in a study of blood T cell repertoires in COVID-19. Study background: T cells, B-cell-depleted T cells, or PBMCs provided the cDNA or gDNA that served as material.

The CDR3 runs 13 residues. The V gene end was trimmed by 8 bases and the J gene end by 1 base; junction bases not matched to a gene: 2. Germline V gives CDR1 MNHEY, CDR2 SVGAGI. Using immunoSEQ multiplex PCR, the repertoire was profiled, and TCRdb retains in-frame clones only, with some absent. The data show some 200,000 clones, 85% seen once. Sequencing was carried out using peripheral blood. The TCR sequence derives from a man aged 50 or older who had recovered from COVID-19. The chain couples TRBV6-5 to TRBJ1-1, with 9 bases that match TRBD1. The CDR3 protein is CASGTGKNTEAFF. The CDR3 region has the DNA TGTGCCAGCGGGACAGGGAAGAACACTGAAGCTTTCTTT.